Presented here are 11 T cell receptor beta chains from one specimen sequenced in a study of T cell clones after liver transplantation. Profiled with immunoSEQ multiplex PCR; TCRdb holds only in-frame clones, not every one. The sample consists of tens of thousands of clones, 65% to 85% of them appearing once. The sequenced sample was CD4+ T cells from blood, obtained 45 to 47 months after liver transplant. The receptor source for this set is a human patient who received a liver transplant. The T cells may come from the graft donor.

The chain is built from TRBV7-2 and TRBJ2-3; 7 nucleotides match TRBD1. The J segment lost 5 bases and the V segment lost 5 bases, leaving 7 bases of the junction unmatched. The CDR3 extends over 14 amino acids. Per the germline V gene, CDR1 is SGHTA and CDR2 is FQGNSA. For the CDR3, the DNA is TGTGCCAGCAGCCAAGCACAGGGGATAGATACGCAGTATTTT. Protein: CASSQAQGIDTQYF.

V usage is TRBV2 and J usage is TRBJ1-2; no definite D call. Between the trimmed V and J ends, which lost 5 bases and 0 bases, there was a span of 4 bases. This CDR3 is built from 12 residues. Germline CDR1 SNHLY, CDR2 FYNNEI. CDR3 sequence reads: CASSQPNYGYTF. The CDR3 bases are TGTGCCAGCAGTCAGCCTAACTATGGCTACACCTTC.

This sequence joins TRBV5-4 and TRBJ2-1; TRBD2 agrees at 10 bases. Germline V gene sequence: CDR1 SGHNT, CDR2 YYREEE (reference sequence). The CDR3 totals 15 residues. With 3 bases clipped from V and 12 bases from J, the junction kept 12 bases outside the gene matches. The CDR3 here is CASSSTSGKEGGQFF. CDR3 nucleotide sequence: TGTGCCAGCAGCTCTACTAGCGGGAAGGAGGGCGGGCAGTTCTTC.

The chain has TRBV19 and TRBJ1-4; no clear D gene. This CDR3 has 14 amino acids. Germline CDR1 is LNHDA and CDR2 is SQIVND (reference sequence). Trimming cost V 5 bases and J 9 bases, with 16 bases left between them. The CDR3 nucleotides read TGTGCCAGTAGTGTCCCCCAAAAAGGGAAAAAACTGTTTTTT. Its protein product is CASSVPQKGKKLFF. The full variable domain, in which reference TRBV19 and TRBJ1-4 provide the parts outside the CDR3, is DGGITQSPKYLFRKEGQNVTLSCEQNLNHDAMYWYRQDPGQGLRLIYYSQIVNDFQKGDIAEGYSVSREKKESFPLTVTSAQKNPTAFYLCASSVPQKGKKLFFGSGTQLSVL.

The chain uses TRBV30 and TRBJ1-3; D uncertain. V was cut by 3 bases and J by 0 bases, with 12 bases left in between. The CDR3 totals 15 residues. Germline lookup yields CDR1 GTSNPN and CDR2 SVGIG (reference sequence). CDR3 amino acids: CAWSPGLSSGNTIYF. The CDR3 DNA is TGTGCCTGGAGCCCTGGCCTGAGCTCTGGAAACACCATATATTTT.

This clone was observed a few times. The chain uses TRBV11-1 and TRBJ2-7, with D maybe TRBD1 (6 bases). The germline gives CDR1 SGHAT, CDR2 FQDESV (reference sequence). The CDR3 covers 15 residues. The V and J ends lost 4 bases and 1 base respectively, with 14 bases between them. The CDR3 sequence: CASSSRDKSSYEQYF. CDR3 bases: TGTGCCAGCAGCTCCCGGGACAAAAGTTCCTACGAGCAGTACTTC.

This chain joins TRBV2 and TRBJ1-2; the match to TRBD1 covers 10 bases. J was trimmed by 5 bases and V by 6 bases; bases with no gene match: 3. The V gene's germline CDR1 is SNHLY and CDR2 FYNNEI. The CDR3 consists of 13 residues. CDR3 sequence reads: CASRMGQGYGYTF. DNA for the CDR3: TGTGCCAGCAGGATGGGACAGGGGTATGGCTACACCTTC. Full variable domain (missing parts from reference TRBV2 and TRBJ1-2): EPEVTQTPSHQVTQMGQEVILRCVPISNHLYFYWYRQILGQKVEFLVSFYNNEISEKSEIFDDQFSVERPDGSNFTLKIRSTKLEDSAMYFCASRMGQGYGYTFGSGTRLTVV.

CDR3 amino acids: CASSQIWGTSGRYNEQFF. The CDR3 bases are TGTGCCAGCAGCCAGATCTGGGGAACTAGCGGGAGATACAATGAGCAGTTCTTC. The V gene is TRBV14, the J gene TRBJ2-1, with 11 bases matching TRBD2. Germline lookup yields CDR1 SGHDN and CDR2 FVKESK. V dropped 3 bases and J dropped 4; count of bases not matched to a gene: 11. There are 18 residues in the CDR3. The whole variable domain, remainder taken from reference TRBV14 and TRBJ2-1, is EAGVTQFPSHSVIEKGQTVTLRCDPISGHDNLYWYRRVMGKEIKFLLHFVKESKQDESGMPNNRFLAERTGGTYSTLKVQPAELEDSGVYFCASSQIWGTSGRYNEQFFGPGTRLTVL.

The chain is built from TRBV5-1 and TRBJ2-3; D perhaps matches TRBD1 (6 bases). The CDR3 is 13 amino acids. Germline V lookup: CDR1 SGHRS, CDR2 YFSETQ. V was cut by 1 base and J by 4 bases, with 7 bases left in between. DNA for the CDR3: TGCGCCAGCAGCTTGAACAGGGCAGATACGCAGTATTTT. Its translation: CASSLNRADTQYF. Looking up the rest from reference TRBV5-1 and TRBJ2-3 gives the full variable domain: KAGVTQTPRYLIKTRGQQVTLSCSPISGHRSVSWYQQTPGQGLQFLFEYFSETQRNKGNFPGRFSGRQFSNSRSEMNVSTLELGDSALYLCASSLNRADTQYFGPGTRLTVL.

The gene calls are TRBV5-1 and TRBJ1-4; 8 bases map to TRBD1. Losses at the gene ends were 7 bases for V and 7 bases for J; bases not matched to a gene: 12. Germline V gives CDR1 SGHRS, CDR2 YFSETQ. The CDR3 totals 15 residues. DNA of the CDR3: TGCGCCAGCTCGACCGGAAGGACAGGGCGTGAAAAACTGTTTTTT. Amino acids: CASSTGRTGREKLFF.

The chain joins TRBV28 to TRBJ1-1; unclear D gene. Germline lookup yields CDR1 MDHEN and CDR2 SYDVKM. V dropped 2 bases and J dropped 1 base, with 5 bases sitting between them. The CDR3 sequence is 13 residues long. CDR3 in DNA: TGTGCCAGCAGTTTAGTTTCGAACACTGAAGCTTTCTTT. Translating it yields CASSLVSNTEAFF.